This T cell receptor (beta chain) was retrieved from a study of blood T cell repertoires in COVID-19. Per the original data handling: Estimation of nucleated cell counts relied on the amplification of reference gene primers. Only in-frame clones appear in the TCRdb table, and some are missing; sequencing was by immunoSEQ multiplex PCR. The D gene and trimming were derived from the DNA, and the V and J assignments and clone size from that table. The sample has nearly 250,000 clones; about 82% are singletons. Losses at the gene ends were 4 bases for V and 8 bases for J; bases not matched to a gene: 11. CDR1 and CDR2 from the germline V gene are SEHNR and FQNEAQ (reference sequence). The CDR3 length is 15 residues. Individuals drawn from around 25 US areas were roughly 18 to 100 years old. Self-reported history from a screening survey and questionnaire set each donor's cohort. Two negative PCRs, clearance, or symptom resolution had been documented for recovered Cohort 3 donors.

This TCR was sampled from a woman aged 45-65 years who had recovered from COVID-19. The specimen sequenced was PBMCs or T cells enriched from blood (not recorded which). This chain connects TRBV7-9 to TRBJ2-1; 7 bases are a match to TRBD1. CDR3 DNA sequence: TGTGCCAGCAGCTCTTACCGGGACAGCGGAGATGAGCAGTTCTTC. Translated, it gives CASSSYRDSGDEQFF.